This T cell receptor (beta chain) was sequenced during a study of T cell responses to AZD1222 COVID-19 vaccine. General study results and limits: Nearly half of spike-specific TCRs reportedly target unmutated variant regions. At baseline, just five to seven AZD1222 recipients tested seropositive. Sampling captured repertoires only after the peak T cell response.

Comment on this clone: Its target is not known.

TCRdb's copy holds only in-frame clones and misses some; the assay was immunoSEQ multiplex PCR. The table has 120,000 to 150,000 clones, 91% seen once; the top ten hold about 1.3%. Sample: peripheral blood, taken on day 0 of AZD1222 vaccination. This receptor was obtained from an adult in good health.

CDR3 bases: TGTGCCAGCTCACTCACGGGACAGGGGATACGATCACCCCTCCACTTT. Translating it yields CASSLTGQGIRSPLHF. The chain is built from TRBV18 and TRBJ1-6, with 10 bases lining up with TRBD1. The CDR3 consists of 16 residues. J lost 10 bases, V lost 4 bases, and 10 bases had no gene match. Per the germline V gene, CDR1 is KGHSH and CDR2 is LQKENI.